This is a list of T cell receptor beta chains from one sample in a study of cytomegalovirus exposure and HLA in healthy donors. Profiled with immunoSEQ multiplex PCR; TCRdb holds only in-frame clones, not every one. The data hold approximately 44,000 clones, with roughly 87% observed a single time. Sequencing was performed on PBMCs. These receptors all stem from a woman aged 40-49 years in good health and CMV-seropositive. Each CDR3 is given with its conserved first and last residue. The D gene is left open where the match is weak. Clone size, where shown, is once, few, many, or a class for clones that have expanded.

NA | TRBJ1-4 | TRBV2 | TRBD1 | TGTGCCAGCAGTCAGGACAGGTTTAATGAAAAACTGTTTTTT | CASSQDRFNEKLFF
once | TRBJ1-5 | TRBV19 | TRBD1 | TGTGCCGGTAGTACCCGGACAGGGGGCTATCAGCCCCAGCATTTT | CAGSTRTGGYQPQHF
once | TRBJ2-7 | TRBV5-1 | TRBD2 | TGCGCCAGCTCGACTAGCGCCCATGACGAGCAGTACTTC | CASSTSAHDEQYF
few | TRBJ2-7 | TRBV5-1 | NA | TGCGCCAGCAGCTTGGGGACGGGATACGAGCAGTACTTC | CASSLGTGYEQYF
NA | TRBJ1-2 | TRBV7-9 | NA | TGTGCCAGCAGGGCCGTCTATGGCTACACCTTC | CASRAVYGYTF
once | TRBJ2-5 | TRBV6-5 | NA | TGTGCCAGCGGAGGGCCTAGCGGAGGGGGAGAGACCCAGTACTTC | CASGGPSGGGETQYF
NA | TRBJ2-5 | TRBV20-1 | NA | TGCAGTGCCGAGGAAGAGACCCAGTACTTC | CSAEEETQYF
NA | TRBJ2-2 | TRBV6-1 | TRBD2 | TGTGCCAGCCCCGGAGGGAGGGAAACCGGGGAGCTGTTTTTT | CASPGGRETGELFF
NA | TRBJ2-2 | TRBV7-9 | TRBD2 | TGTGCCAGCAGCCCGACTAGCGGGACCGGGGAGCTGTTTTTT | CASSPTSGTGELFF
NA | TRBJ1-2 | TRBV5-1 | NA | TGCGCCAGCAGCGCTGGACTCCGTGGCTACACCTTC | CASSAGLRGYTF
NA | TRBJ1-3 | TRBV5-4 | TRBD1 | TGTGCCAGCAGCTTGACAGGGGAGTGGGCTGGGGACACCATATATTTT | CASSLTGEWAGDTIYF
NA | TRBJ2-1 | TRBV30 | TRBD1 | TGTGCCTGGAGTCCTCGCGGGGCGGGACAGGGTTTTAGGTCCTACAATGAGCAGTTCTTC | CAWSPRGAGQGFRSYNEQFF
NA | TRBJ2-5 | TRBV28 | TRBD2 | TGTGCCAGCAGATCCGGGACTAGCGGGGCCCAGACCCAGTACTTC | CASRSGTSGAQTQYF
NA | TRBJ2-1 | TRBV5-1 | TRBD2 | TGCGCCAGCAGCTTGGTTGGGGGGGAACCCTACAATGAGCAGTTCTTC | CASSLVGGEPYNEQFF
NA | TRBJ2-7 | TRBV5-1 | TRBD2 | TGCGCCAGCAGCTTCGGGGGACTAGCGGGCTCCTACGAGCAGTACTTC | CASSFGGLAGSYEQYF
NA | TRBJ2-7 | TRBV7-6 | TRBD2 | TGTGCCAGCAGCTTAGACCCCCAAGGGACTAGCGGGGGCCCCTACGAGCAGTACTTC | CASSLDPQGTSGGPYEQYF
NA | TRBJ1-1 | TRBV6-5 | TRBD1 | TGTGCCAGCAGAACAGGGGCCACTAACACTGAAGCTTTCTTT | CASRTGATNTEAFF
NA | TRBJ1-5 | TRBV9 | NA | TGTGCCAGCAGCGTAGGGCAGTCTAATCAGCCCCAGCATTTT | CASSVGQSNQPQHF
NA | TRBJ1-2 | TRBV7-3 | NA | TGTGCCAGCAGCTTAATCGAGGCAGGGGCCGTGTGGGATGGCTACACCTTC | CASSLIEAGAVWDGYTF
NA | TRBJ2-1 | TRBV7-6 | TRBD2 | TGTGCCAGCAGCTTAGACCGAGCGGGGGGGATTAACAATGAGCAGTTCTTC | CASSLDRAGGINNEQFF
few | TRBJ1-4 | TRBV5-6 | NA | TGTGCCAGCAGCTTCGTCGCAACTAATGAAAAACTGTTTTTT | CASSFVATNEKLFF
NA | TRBJ2-3 | TRBV19 | NA | TGTGCCAGTAGTCGGAGATTTAGCACAGATACGCAGTATTTT | CASSRRFSTDTQYF
NA | TRBJ1-6 | TRBV9 | TRBD1 | TGTGCCAGCAGCCAGGGGGGAGTGAATTCACCCCTCCACTTT | CASSQGGVNSPLHF
NA | TRBJ2-3 | TRBV7-9 | NA | TGTGCCAGCAGCTTATTTGAGGTCCCAGATACGCAGTATTTT | CASSLFEVPDTQYF
NA | TRBJ2-7 | TRBV25-1 | TRBD1 | TGTGCCAGCAGCGGGACAGGGAACCGCGAGCAGTACTTC | CASSGTGNREQYF
NA | TRBJ2-6 | TRBV5-1 | TRBD1 | TGCGCCAGCAGCGCCGCCCAGGGGGTTGGGGCCAACGTCCTGACTTTC | CASSAAQGVGANVLTF
NA | TRBJ1-4 | TRBV2 | NA | TGTGCCAGCAGTGAGCGCCCGTTGAATGAAAAACTGTTTTTT | CASSERPLNEKLFF
NA | TRBJ1-5 | TRBV12-5 | NA | TGTGCTAGTGGTTTGGTATTAGGCGTGGGAAAGGAGGATCAGCCCCAGCATTTT | CASGLVLGVGKEDQPQHF
NA | TRBJ2-1 | TRBV27 | TRBD2 | TGTGCCAGCAGTAGCGGGGGGCCGTTCAATGAGCAGTTCTTC | CASSSGGPFNEQFF
NA | TRBJ2-1 | TRBV5-1 | TRBD1 | TGCGCCAGCAGCACGGACAGGGGGTTAGCCTACAATGAGCAGTTCTTC | CASSTDRGLAYNEQFF
once | TRBJ2-1 | TRBV2 | NA | TGTGCCAGCAGTGAAAGGGCGGGACCGTCTAATGAGCAGTTCTTC | CASSERAGPSNEQFF
NA | TRBJ2-1 | TRBV9 | TRBD1 | TGTGCCAGCAGCCCGGGACAGTCAAGCTACAATGAGCAGTTCTTC | CASSPGQSSYNEQFF
NA | TRBJ2-3 | TRBV19 | NA | TGTGCCAGTAGATATGCGAATGCAGATACGCAGTATTTT | CASRYANADTQYF
NA | TRBJ1-2 | TRBV27 | NA | TGTGCCAGCAGTATCGACAGGTTCTATGGCTACACCTTC | CASSIDRFYGYTF
NA | TRBJ2-5 | TRBV5-1 | NA | TGCGCCAGCAGCTTGTCATCGGGTTTCTCCGAGACCCAGTACTTC | CASSLSSGFSETQYF
NA | TRBJ1-2 | TRBV2 | NA | TGTGCCAGCAGGCGGGAATATGGCTACACCTTC | CASRREYGYTF
NA | TRBJ1-5 | TRBV27 | TRBD1 | TGTGCCAGCAGTACGACAGGGGTGAGCAATCAGCCCCAGCATTTT | CASSTTGVSNQPQHF
NA | TRBJ2-7 | TRBV19 | NA | TGTGCCAGTAGTATAGTGCGGGGCTACGAGCAGTACTTC | CASSIVRGYEQYF
once | TRBJ2-7 | TRBV19 | TRBD1 | TGTGCCAGTAGTACCCGGACAGGGGAAGGATTCGAGCAGTACTTC | CASSTRTGEGFEQYF
NA | TRBJ1-1 | TRBV5-1 | TRBD1 | TGCGCCAGCAGCCCCGAACCGGACAGGCACACTGAAGCTTTCTTT | CASSPEPDRHTEAFF
NA | TRBJ2-5 | TRBV20-1 | NA | TGCAGTGCTAGCCCCCCTGAGACCCAGTACTTC | CSASPPETQYF
NA | TRBJ1-2 | TRBV19 | NA | TGTGCCAGTAGTACCGGGACACGTACGGCATATGGCTACACCTTC | CASSTGTRTAYGYTF